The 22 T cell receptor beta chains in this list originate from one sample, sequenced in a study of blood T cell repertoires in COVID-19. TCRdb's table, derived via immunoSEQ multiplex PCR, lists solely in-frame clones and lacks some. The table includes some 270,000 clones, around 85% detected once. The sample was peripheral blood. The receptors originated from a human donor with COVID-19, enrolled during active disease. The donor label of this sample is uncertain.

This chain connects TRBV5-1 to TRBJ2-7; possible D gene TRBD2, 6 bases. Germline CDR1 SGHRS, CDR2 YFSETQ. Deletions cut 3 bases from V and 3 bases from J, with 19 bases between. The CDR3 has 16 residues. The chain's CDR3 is CASSSTAMGGNYEQYF. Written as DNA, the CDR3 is TGCGCCAGCAGCTCTACAGCGATGGGGGGTAACTACGAGCAGTACTTC.

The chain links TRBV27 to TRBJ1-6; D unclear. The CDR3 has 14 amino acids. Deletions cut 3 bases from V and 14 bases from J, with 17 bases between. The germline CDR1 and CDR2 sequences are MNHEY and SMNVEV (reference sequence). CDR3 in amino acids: CASSFGERAGALHF. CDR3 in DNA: TGTGCCAGCAGTTTCGGTGAGAGGGCCGGAGCCCTCCACTTT.

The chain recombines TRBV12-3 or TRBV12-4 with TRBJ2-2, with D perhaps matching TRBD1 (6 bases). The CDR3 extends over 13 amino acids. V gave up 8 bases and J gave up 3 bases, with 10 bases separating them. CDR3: CASDRPYTGELFF. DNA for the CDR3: TGTGCCAGCGACAGGCCTTACACCGGGGAGCTGTTTTTT.

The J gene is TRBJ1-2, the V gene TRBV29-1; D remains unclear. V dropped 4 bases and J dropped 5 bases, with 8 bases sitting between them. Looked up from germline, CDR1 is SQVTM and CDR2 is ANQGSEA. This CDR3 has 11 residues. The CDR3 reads CSVGQDYGYTF. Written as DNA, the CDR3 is TGCAGCGTTGGGCAGGATTATGGCTACACCTTC.

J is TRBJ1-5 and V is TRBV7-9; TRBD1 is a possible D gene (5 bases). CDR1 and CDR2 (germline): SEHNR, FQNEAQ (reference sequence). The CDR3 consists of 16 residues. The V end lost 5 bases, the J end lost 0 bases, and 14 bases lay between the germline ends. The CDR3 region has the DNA TGTGCCAGCAGCCCAGTGGGGGGTAATAGCAATCAGCCCCAGCATTTT. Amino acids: CASSPVGGNSNQPQHF.

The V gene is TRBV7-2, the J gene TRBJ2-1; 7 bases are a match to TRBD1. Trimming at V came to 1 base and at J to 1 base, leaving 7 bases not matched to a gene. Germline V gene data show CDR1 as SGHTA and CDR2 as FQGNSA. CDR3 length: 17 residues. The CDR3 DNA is TGTGCCAGCAGCTTAGAGGGGGCTATGGCGTCCTACAATGAGCAGTTCTTC. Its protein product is CASSLEGAMASYNEQFF.

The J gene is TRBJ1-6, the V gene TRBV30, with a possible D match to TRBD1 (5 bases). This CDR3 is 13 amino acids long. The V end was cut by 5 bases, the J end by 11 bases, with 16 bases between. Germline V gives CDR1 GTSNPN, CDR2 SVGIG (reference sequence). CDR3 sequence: CAWGHQGRPPLHF. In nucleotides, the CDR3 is TGTGCCTGGGGTCATCAGGGCAGACCACCCCTCCACTTT.

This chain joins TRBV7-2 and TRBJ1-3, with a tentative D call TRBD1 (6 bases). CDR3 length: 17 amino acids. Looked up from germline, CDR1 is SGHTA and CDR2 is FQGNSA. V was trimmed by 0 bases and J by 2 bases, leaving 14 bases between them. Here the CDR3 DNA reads TGTGCCAGCAGCTTAGCCCCGGTGGGGGCAACTGGAAACACCATATATTTT. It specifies CASSLAPVGATGNTIYF.

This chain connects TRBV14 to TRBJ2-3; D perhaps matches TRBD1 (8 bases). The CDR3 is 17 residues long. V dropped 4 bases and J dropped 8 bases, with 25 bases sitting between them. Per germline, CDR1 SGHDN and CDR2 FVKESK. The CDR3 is CASSPTGPPYRGGTQYF. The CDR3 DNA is TGTGCCAGCAGCCCCACCGGGCCCCCCTACAGGGGGGGTACGCAGTATTTT.

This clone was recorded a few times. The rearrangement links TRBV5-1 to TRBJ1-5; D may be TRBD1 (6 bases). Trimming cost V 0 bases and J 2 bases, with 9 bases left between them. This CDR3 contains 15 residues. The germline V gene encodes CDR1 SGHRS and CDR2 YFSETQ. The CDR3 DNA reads TGCGCCAGCAGCTTGGACAGGGCGGGCAATCAGCCCCAGCATTTT. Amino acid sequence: CASSLDRAGNQPQHF.

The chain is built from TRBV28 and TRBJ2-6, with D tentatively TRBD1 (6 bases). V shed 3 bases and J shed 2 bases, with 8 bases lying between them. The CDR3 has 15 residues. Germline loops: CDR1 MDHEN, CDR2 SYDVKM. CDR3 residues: CASSLTGTGANVLTF. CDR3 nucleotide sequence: TGTGCCAGCAGTTTGACAGGAACTGGGGCCAACGTCCTGACTTTC.

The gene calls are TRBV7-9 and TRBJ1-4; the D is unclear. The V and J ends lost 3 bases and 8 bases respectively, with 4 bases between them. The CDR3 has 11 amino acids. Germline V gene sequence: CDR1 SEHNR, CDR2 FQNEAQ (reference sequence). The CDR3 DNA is TGTGCCAGCAGCTTGCGGGAAAAACTGTTTTTT. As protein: CASSLREKLFF.

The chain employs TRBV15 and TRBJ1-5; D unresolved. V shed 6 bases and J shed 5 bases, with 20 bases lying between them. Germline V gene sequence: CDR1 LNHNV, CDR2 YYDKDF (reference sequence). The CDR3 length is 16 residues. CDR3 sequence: CATSRSALSVDQPQHF. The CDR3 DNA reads TGTGCCACCAGTAGGAGCGCTTTATCCGTTGATCAGCCCCAGCATTTT.

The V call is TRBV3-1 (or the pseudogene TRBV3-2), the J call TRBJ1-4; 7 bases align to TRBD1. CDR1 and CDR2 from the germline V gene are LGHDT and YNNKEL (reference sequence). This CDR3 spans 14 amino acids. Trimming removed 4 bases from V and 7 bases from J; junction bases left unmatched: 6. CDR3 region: CASSPGGLGEKLFF. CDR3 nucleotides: TGTGCCAGCAGCCCAGGGGGTTTGGGTGAAAAACTGTTTTTT.

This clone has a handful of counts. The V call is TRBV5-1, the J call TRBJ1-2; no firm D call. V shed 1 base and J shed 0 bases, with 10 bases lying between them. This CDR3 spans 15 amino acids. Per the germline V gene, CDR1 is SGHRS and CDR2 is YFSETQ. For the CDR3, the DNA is TGCGCCAGCAGCTTGCTGCAGGCCTCTAACTATGGCTACACCTTC. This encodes CASSLLQASNYGYTF.

CDR3 nucleotides: TGTGCCAGCAGTTTATACCGGGACGGAGGGAATCAGCCCCAGCATTTT. It specifies CASSLYRDGGNQPQHF. The chain links TRBV28 to TRBJ1-5; tentatively, D is TRBD1 (5 bases). From germline, CDR1 is MDHEN and CDR2 SYDVKM. Trimming pared 1 base from V and 4 bases from J, leaving 14 bases between. The CDR3 is 16 amino acids.

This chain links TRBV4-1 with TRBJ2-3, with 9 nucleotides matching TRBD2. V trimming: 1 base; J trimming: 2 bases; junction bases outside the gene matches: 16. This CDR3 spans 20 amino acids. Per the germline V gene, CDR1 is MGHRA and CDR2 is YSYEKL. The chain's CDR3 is CASSQGSSSRASGITDTQYF. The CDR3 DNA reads TGCGCCAGCAGCCAAGGGTCGAGCAGCCGGGCTAGCGGGATCACAGATACGCAGTATTTT.

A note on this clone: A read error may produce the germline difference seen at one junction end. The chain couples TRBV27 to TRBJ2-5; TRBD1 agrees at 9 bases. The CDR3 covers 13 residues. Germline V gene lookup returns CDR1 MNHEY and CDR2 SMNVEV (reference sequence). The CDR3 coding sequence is TGTGCCAGCAGTCCCCGACAGGGGGAGATCCAGTACTTC. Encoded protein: CASSPRQGEIQYF.

The CDR3 nucleotides are TGTGCCAGCAGCCCGGGACAGGCTGAGGTCTATGGCTACACCTTC. Its protein is CASSPGQAEVYGYTF. This chain joins TRBV5-5 and TRBJ1-2; 8 positions match TRBD1. There are 15 residues in the CDR3. The J segment lost 4 bases and the V segment lost 4 bases, leaving 9 bases of the junction unmatched. Germline loops: CDR1 SGHKS, CDR2 YYEKEE (reference sequence).

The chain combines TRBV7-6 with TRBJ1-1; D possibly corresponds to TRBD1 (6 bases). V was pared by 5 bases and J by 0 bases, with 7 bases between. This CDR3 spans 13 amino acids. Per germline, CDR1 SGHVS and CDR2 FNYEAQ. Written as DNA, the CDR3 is TGTGCCAGCAGCCGGACAGTGAACACTGAAGCTTTCTTT. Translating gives CASSRTVNTEAFF. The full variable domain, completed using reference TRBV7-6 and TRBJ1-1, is GAGVSQSPRYKVTKRGQDVALRCDPISGHVSLYWYRQALGQGPEFLTYFNYEAQQDKSGLPNDRFSAERPEGSISTLTIQRTEQRDSAMYRCASSRTVNTEAFFGQGTRLTVV.

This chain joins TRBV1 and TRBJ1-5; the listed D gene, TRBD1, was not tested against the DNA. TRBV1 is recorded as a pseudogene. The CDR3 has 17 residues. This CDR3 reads CTSSQDRTGLRDQPQHF. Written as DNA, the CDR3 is TGCACCAGCAGCCAAGATCGGACAGGACTGAGGGATCAGCCCCAGCATTTT.

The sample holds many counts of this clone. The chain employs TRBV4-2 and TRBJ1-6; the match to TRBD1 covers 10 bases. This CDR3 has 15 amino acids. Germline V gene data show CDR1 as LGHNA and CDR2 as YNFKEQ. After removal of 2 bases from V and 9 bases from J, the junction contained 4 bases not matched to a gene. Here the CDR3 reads CASSQPTGGSSPLHF. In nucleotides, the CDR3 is TGTGCCAGCAGCCAACCGACAGGGGGCAGTTCACCCCTCCACTTT.